These 21 T cell receptor beta chains were all obtained from the same sample, sequenced in a study of regulatory dendritic cells for organ transplantation. Assay: immunoSEQ multiplex PCR; the TCRdb copy retains only in-frame clones and omits some. The table lists nearly 30,000 clones, 75% to 80% of them singletons, with less than 2.5% in the top ten. Material: memory CD4+ T cells from blood. Documented subset: CD45RO+ memory T cells. Receptor source: a human donor in good health.

This clone was detected only a few times. The chain combines TRBV29-1 with TRBJ1-5; 11 bases map to TRBD1. The CDR3 extends over 12 amino acids. Germline V CDR1 and CDR2: SQVTM, ANQGSEA. Trimming at V came to 7 bases and at J to 7 bases, leaving 3 bases not matched to a gene. This chain's CDR3 is CSAGQGAQPQHF. DNA of the CDR3: TGCAGCGCTGGACAGGGGGCACAGCCCCAGCATTTT.

This chain connects TRBV5-5 to TRBJ2-1; TRBD2 matches at 7 bases. Germline CDR1 reads SGHKS; CDR2 reads YYEKEE (reference sequence). V lost 0 bases, J lost 2 bases, and 5 bases stayed unmatched. This CDR3 contains 16 residues. The CDR3 region is CASSLAGLAAYNEQFF. For the CDR3, the DNA is TGTGCCAGCAGCTTGGCCGGTCTAGCGGCCTACAATGAGCAGTTCTTC.

The V gene is TRBV15, the J gene TRBJ1-5, with D unresolved. Deletions cut 8 bases from V and 1 base from J, with 15 bases between. Germline V gene lookup returns CDR1 LNHNV and CDR2 YYDKDF (reference sequence). The CDR3 is 15 amino acids. CDR3 region: CATARNPQSNQPQHF. DNA of the CDR3: TGTGCCACCGCCCGTAATCCCCAGAGCAATCAGCCCCAGCATTTT.

The chain links TRBV7-9 to TRBJ2-5; 12 bases fit TRBD2. This CDR3 has 19 residues. CDR1 is SEHNR and CDR2 is FQNEAQ in the germline V gene (reference sequence). Unmatched junction bases numbered 17, after V lost 5 bases and J lost 4 bases. As DNA, the CDR3 is TGTGCCAGCAGCCCACACCGCGGGCTAGCGGGAGGGCCGCGAGAGACCCAGTACTTC. It translates to CASSPHRGLAGGPRETQYF.

This chain links TRBV4-2 with TRBJ2-2, with TRBD2 matching 12 bases. The V gene's germline CDR1 is LGHNA and CDR2 YNFKEQ. This CDR3 contains 17 residues. The V gene end was trimmed by 5 bases and the J gene end by 6 bases; junction bases not matched to a gene: 10. The CDR3 reads CASSNAESSGGAGELFF. CDR3 nucleotide sequence: TGTGCCAGCAGCAACGCGGAATCTAGCGGGGGGGCCGGGGAGCTGTTTTTT.

This clone came up once. V and J are TRBV29-1 and TRBJ2-2; tentatively, D is TRBD1 or TRBD2 (5 bases each). Trimming removed 7 bases at V and 0 bases at J, with 9 bases between. The CDR3 has 13 amino acids. The V gene's germline CDR1 is SQVTM and CDR2 ANQGSEA. CDR3 bases: TGCAGCGGCCGGGGCTCGAACACCGGGGAGCTGTTTTTT. Its protein is CSGRGSNTGELFF.

The chain is built from TRBV2 and TRBJ2-2; TRBD2 matches 12 bases. The CDR3 spans 15 residues. With V trimmed by 6 bases and J by 7 bases, 6 bases remained unmatched. CDR1 SNHLY and CDR2 FYNNEI come from the germline V gene. CDR3 residues: CASRGTSGSDGELFF. DNA of the CDR3: TGTGCCAGCAGGGGGACTAGCGGGTCTGACGGGGAGCTGTTTTTT.

This clone occurred a few times. The genes are TRBV5-4 and TRBJ1-1, with a tentative D call TRBD1 (6 bases). The V gene's germline CDR1 is SGHNT and CDR2 YYREEE (reference sequence). V dropped 4 bases and J dropped 2 bases, with 18 bases sitting between them. The CDR3 is 16 residues long. For the CDR3, the DNA is TGTGCCAGCAGCATCCAGCATATGGACAGAAACACTGAAGCTTTCTTT. It specifies CASSIQHMDRNTEAFF.

This chain links TRBV6-5 with TRBJ1-6; D gene ambiguous. V was pared by 8 bases and J by 5 bases, with 7 bases between. CDR3 length equals 12 residues. Germline V gives CDR1 MNHEY, CDR2 SVGAGI. CDR3 bases: TGTGCCAGCGTACGGGATAATTCACCCCTCCACTTT. Amino acid sequence: CASVRDNSPLHF.

V is TRBV18 and J is TRBJ2-3; 9 nucleotides match TRBD1. The CDR3 contains 16 residues. Germline V lookup: CDR1 KGHSH, CDR2 LQKENI. V was pared by 4 bases and J by 1 base, with 6 bases of the junction left unmatched. CDR3 sequence reads: CASSRNRGRGTDTQYF. DNA of the CDR3: TGTGCCAGCTCACGCAACAGGGGGCGAGGCACAGATACGCAGTATTTT.

This clone ranks as medium-sized. J is TRBJ2-3 and V is TRBV6-4; D is unresolved. The V end was cut by 3 bases, the J end by 0 bases, with 7 bases between. Germline CDR1 is MRHNA and CDR2 is SNTAGT. The length of the CDR3 is 14 residues. The CDR3 DNA sequence: TGTGCCAGCAGTGATGGTATTAGCACAGATACGCAGTATTTT. It translates to CASSDGISTDTQYF.

This clone has more than one count but fewer than ten. The chain employs TRBV5-1 and TRBJ1-3; D is unresolved. The germline V gene has CDR1 SGHRS and CDR2 YFSETQ. This CDR3 spans 12 amino acids. Trimming left V 10 bases short and J 3 bases short, with 11 bases between. For the CDR3, the DNA is TGCGCCTCCCGGGGAGATGGAAACACCATATATTTT. Translation: CASRGDGNTIYF.

The V gene is TRBV5-6, the J gene TRBJ2-3; unclear D gene. V lost 0 bases and J lost 4, with 12 bases in between. Germline lookup yields CDR1 SGHDT and CDR2 YYEEEE. The CDR3 covers 15 residues. In DNA, the CDR3 is TGTGCCAGCAGCTTGGGGCGTCCCCCCGCAGATACGCAGTATTTT. Amino acid sequence: CASSLGRPPADTQYF.

This chain connects TRBV7-6 to TRBJ1-3, with a possible D match to TRBD1 (5 bases). The germline V gene has CDR1 SGHVS and CDR2 FNYEAQ. This CDR3 region has 13 residues. The V and J ends lost 5 bases and 4 bases respectively, with 9 bases between them. The DNA for the CDR3 is TGTGCCAGCAGCCCTCGACAGGGAAACACCATATATTTT. It translates to CASSPRQGNTIYF.

This chain connects TRBV6-5 to TRBJ1-2; 11 bases match TRBD1. This CDR3 spans 14 amino acids. Germline-derived CDR1 and CDR2 are MNHEY and SVGAGI. J lost 8 bases, V lost 6 bases, and 8 bases had no gene match. The CDR3 protein is CASSRGQGATGYTF. CDR3 coding DNA: TGTGCCAGCAGCCGCGGACAGGGGGCGACCGGCTACACCTTC.

Points on this clone: Mismatch with germline at one junction end may stem from a read error. The gene calls are TRBV7-7 and TRBJ1-5; 7 bases fit TRBD1. There are 13 residues in the CDR3. Germline-derived CDR1 and CDR2 are SSHAT and FNYEAQ (reference sequence). CDR3 sequence: CASSLTGNQPQHF. CDR3 DNA sequence: TGTGCTAGCAGCCTGACAGGGAATCAGCCCCAGCATTTT.

V usage is TRBV4-3 and J usage is TRBJ2-3; D call uncertain. CDR3 size: 14 residues. The V and J ends lost 3 bases and 6 bases respectively, with 13 bases between them. In germline, CDR1 is LGHNA, CDR2 YSLEER. CDR3: CASSQNLEPDTQYF. CDR3 nucleotide sequence: TGCGCCAGCAGCCAGAACTTGGAGCCCGATACGCAGTATTTT.

This sequence joins TRBV5-4 and TRBJ2-1; 10 bases align to TRBD1. V dropped 5 bases and J dropped 8; count of bases not matched to a gene: 10. The CDR3 extends over 15 amino acids. Germline assignment: CDR1 SGHNT and CDR2 YYREEE (reference sequence). As DNA, the CDR3 is TGTGCCAGCAGGGTCGACAGGGGGCGCATCTATGAGCAGTTCTTC. Translated: CASRVDRGRIYEQFF.

This clone appeared once. This chain links TRBV19 with TRBJ2-3, with D perhaps TRBD2 (5 bases). This CDR3 comprises 14 residues. Trimming stripped 5 bases from V and 6 bases from J, with 15 bases between. Germline V gene lookup returns CDR1 LNHDA and CDR2 SQIVND (reference sequence). CDR3 loop: CASSYTFSDDTQYF. The CDR3 DNA reads as TGTGCCAGTAGTTACACCTTTAGCGATGATACGCAGTATTTT.

The rearrangement links TRBV28 to TRBJ2-4; possible D gene TRBD2, 5 bases. Germline V gene lookup returns CDR1 MDHEN and CDR2 SYDVKM. The CDR3 consists of 16 residues. Trimming pared 5 bases from V and 1 base from J, leaving 15 bases between. The CDR3 DNA is TGTGCCAGCAGTCGGCCCGCTTCGGGGGCCAAAAACATTCAGTACTTC. Translated: CASSRPASGAKNIQYF.

V and J are TRBV27 and TRBJ1-1; 7 bases line up with TRBD1. This CDR3 spans 13 amino acids. Germline values: CDR1 MNHEY, CDR2 SMNVEV (reference sequence). J lost 4 bases, V lost 8 bases, and 7 bases had no gene match. CDR3 sequence reads: CASARRGSTEAFF. The CDR3 DNA sequence: TGTGCCAGCGCCCGCAGGGGGTCCACTGAAGCTTTCTTT.